The 9 T cell receptor beta chains below come from one sample, sequenced in a study of blood T cell repertoires in COVID-19. Assay: immunoSEQ multiplex PCR; the TCRdb copy retains only in-frame clones and omits some. The table lists fewer than 400,000 clones, 85% of them singletons, with more than 3% in the top ten. The specimen was peripheral blood. The receptors were sampled from a woman aged 18-30 years with acute or convalescent COVID-19.

This chain uses TRBV4-2 with TRBJ2-3; TRBD2 matches 11 bases. Trimming cost V 4 bases and J 0 bases; bases outside gene matches: 0. This CDR3 is built from 15 residues. Per germline, CDR1 LGHNA and CDR2 YNFKEQ. CDR3 in DNA: TGTGCCAGCAGCCGGACTAGCGGGAGCACAGATACGCAGTATTTT. It is translated as CASSRTSGSTDTQYF.

The V gene is TRBV6-2 or TRBV6-3, the J gene TRBJ2-1; 12 bases align to TRBD2. This CDR3 contains 18 residues. Trimming at V came to 0 bases and at J to 7 bases, leaving 10 bases not matched to a gene. Germline assignment: CDR1 MNHEY and CDR2 SVGEGT. The CDR3 reads CASSYSTGLAGLENEQFF. The DNA of the CDR3 is TGTGCCAGCAGTTACTCCACAGGACTAGCGGGACTGGAAAATGAGCAGTTCTTC.

The sample holds one count of this clone. The chain couples TRBV2 to TRBJ2-3, with D perhaps TRBD1 (6 bases). There are 15 residues in the CDR3. Trimming pared 2 bases from V and 3 bases from J, leaving 12 bases between. Germline-derived CDR1 and CDR2 are SNHLY and FYNNEI. DNA of the CDR3: TGTGCCAGCAGTGAATGGGGTAGGGGGACAGATACGCAGTATTTT. Translating it yields CASSEWGRGTDTQYF.

This chain connects TRBV11-2 to TRBJ2-7; no definite D call. Trimming shortened V by 1 base and J by 3 bases, and 7 bases separated the two germline ends. The CDR3 contains 13 residues. The V gene's germline CDR1 is SGHAT and CDR2 FQNNGV. The CDR3 nucleotides are TGTGCCAGCAGCTTAGCACTCCTCTACGAGCAGTACTTC. It yields the protein CASSLALLYEQYF.

This clone was counted a single time. The chain uses TRBV10-3 and TRBJ2-2; D is unresolved. Per germline, CDR1 ENHRY and CDR2 SYGVKD. The CDR3 is 13 amino acids. Trimming took off 6 bases at V and 2 bases at J, with 7 bases between the two ends. CDR3 in amino acids: CAISHINTGELFF. In DNA form, the CDR3 reads TGTGCCATCAGCCACATCAACACCGGGGAGCTGTTTTTT.

This sequence joins TRBV5-1 and TRBJ2-1; 14 bases map to TRBD2. The CDR3 is 20 residues long. V lost 4 bases, J lost 1 base, and 13 bases stayed unmatched. Germline V gene sequence: CDR1 SGHRS, CDR2 YFSETQ. The CDR3 here is CASSLRTSGRTLASYNEQFF. CDR3 nucleotide sequence: TGCGCCAGCAGCCTCCGGACTAGCGGGAGGACCCTGGCGTCCTACAATGAGCAGTTCTTC.

This chain links TRBV5-8 with TRBJ2-1, with TRBD1 matching over 9 bases. Trimming removed 1 base from V and 4 bases from J; junction bases left unmatched: 3. CDR1 and CDR2 from the germline V gene are SGHTS and YDEGEE. The CDR3 has 15 residues. The CDR3 here is CASSLRDREYNEQFF. CDR3 coding DNA: TGTGCCAGCAGCTTGAGGGACAGGGAGTACAATGAGCAGTTCTTC. The variable domain in full, completed from reference TRBV5-8 and TRBJ2-1, reads EAGVTQSPTHLIKTRGQQATLRCSPISGHTSVYWYQQALGLGLQFLLWYDEGEERNRGNFPPRFSGRQFPNYSSELNVNALELEDSALYLCASSLRDREYNEQFFGPGTRLTVL.

This clone was recorded only once. This sequence joins TRBV5-1 and TRBJ2-7, with D maybe TRBD2 (6 bases). V lost 1 base and J 0 bases, leaving 11 bases between the germline ends. Germline V CDR1 and CDR2: SGHRS, YFSETQ. The CDR3 spans 15 residues. CDR3 amino acids: CASSLSSGSSYEQYF. The CDR3 region has the DNA TGCGCCAGCAGCTTGTCGTCCGGGAGCTCCTACGAGCAGTACTTC.

Note on this clone: Other DNA variants within this sample encode the same CDR3. V is TRBV28 and J is TRBJ1-3, with D unclear. In germline, CDR1 is MDHEN, CDR2 SYDVKM. CDR3 length: 15 amino acids. Trimming pared 3 bases from V and 0 bases from J, leaving 9 bases between. The CDR3 sequence is CASSLRQFSGNTIYF. CDR3 coding DNA: TGTGCCAGCAGTTTGCGGCAGTTCTCTGGAAACACCATATATTTT.